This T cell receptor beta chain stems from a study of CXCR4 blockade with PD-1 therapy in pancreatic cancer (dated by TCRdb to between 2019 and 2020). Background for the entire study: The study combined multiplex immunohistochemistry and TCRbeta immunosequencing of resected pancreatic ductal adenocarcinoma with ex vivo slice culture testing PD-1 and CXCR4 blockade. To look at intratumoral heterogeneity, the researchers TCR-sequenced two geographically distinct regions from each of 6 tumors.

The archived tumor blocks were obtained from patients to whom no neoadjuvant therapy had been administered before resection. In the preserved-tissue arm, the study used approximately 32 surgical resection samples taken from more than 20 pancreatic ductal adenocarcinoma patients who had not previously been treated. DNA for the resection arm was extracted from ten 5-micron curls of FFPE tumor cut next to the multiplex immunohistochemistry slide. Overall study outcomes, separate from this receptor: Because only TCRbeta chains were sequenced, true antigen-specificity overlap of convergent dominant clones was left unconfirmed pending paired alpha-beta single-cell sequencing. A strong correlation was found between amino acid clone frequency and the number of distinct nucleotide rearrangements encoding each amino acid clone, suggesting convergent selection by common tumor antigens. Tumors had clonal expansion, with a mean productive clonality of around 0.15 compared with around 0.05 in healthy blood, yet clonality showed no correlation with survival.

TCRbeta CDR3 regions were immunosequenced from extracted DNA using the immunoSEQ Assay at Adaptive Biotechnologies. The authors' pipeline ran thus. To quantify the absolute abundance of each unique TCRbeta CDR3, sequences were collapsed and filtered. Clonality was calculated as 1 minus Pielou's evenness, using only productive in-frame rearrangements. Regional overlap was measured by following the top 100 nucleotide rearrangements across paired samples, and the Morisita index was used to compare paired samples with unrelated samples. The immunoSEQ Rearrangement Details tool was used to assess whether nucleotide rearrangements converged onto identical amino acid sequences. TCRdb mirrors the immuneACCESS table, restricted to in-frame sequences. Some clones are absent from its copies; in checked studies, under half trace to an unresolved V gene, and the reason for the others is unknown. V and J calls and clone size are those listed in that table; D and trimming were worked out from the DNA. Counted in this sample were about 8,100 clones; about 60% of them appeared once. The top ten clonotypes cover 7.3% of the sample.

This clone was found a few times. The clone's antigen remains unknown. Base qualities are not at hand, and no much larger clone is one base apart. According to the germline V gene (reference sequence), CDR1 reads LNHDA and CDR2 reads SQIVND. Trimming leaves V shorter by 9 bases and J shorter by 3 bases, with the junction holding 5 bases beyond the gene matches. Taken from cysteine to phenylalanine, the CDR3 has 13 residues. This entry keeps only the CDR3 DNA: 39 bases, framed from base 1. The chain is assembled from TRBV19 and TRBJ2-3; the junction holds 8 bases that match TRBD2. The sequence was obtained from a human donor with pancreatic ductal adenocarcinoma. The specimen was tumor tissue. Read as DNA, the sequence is TGTGCCAGCGGGGGGGTGTGGACAGATACGCAGTATTTT. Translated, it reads CASGGVWTDTQYF. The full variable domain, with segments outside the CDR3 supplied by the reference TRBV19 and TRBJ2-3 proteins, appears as DGGITQSPKYLFRKEGQNVTLSCEQNLNHDAMYWYRQDPGQGLRLIYYSQIVNDFQKGDIAEGYSVSREKKESFPLTVTSAQKNPTAFYLCASGGVWTDTQYFGPGTRLTVL.